This entry is about one TCR beta chain. Its antigen remains undetermined. Base qualities are not provided; no much larger clone lies one nucleotide away. TCRbeta CDR3 regions were amplified from genomic DNA using the immunoSEQ Assay, a bias-controlled multiplex PCR. The study's processing was this. The number of nucleated cells in each sample was estimated by amplification of reference gene primers within the assay. To quantify the absolute abundance of each unique TCRbeta CDR3 rearrangement, sequence reads were collapsed and filtered. Productive Simpson clonality was computed per sample as the square root of Simpson's diversity index over productive rearrangements. TCRdb holds this immuneACCESS table with in-frame rearrangements only. Some clones are missing; in checked studies, unresolved V genes explain under half, and the rest has no known cause. The V and J calls and clone size were taken over from that table, and D and trimming were inferred from the DNA. For this sample there are under 250,000 clones; approximately 87% appear just once. The ten largest clones represent under 3% of the sample.

This sample stems from a study of blood T cell repertoires in COVID-19 (TCRdb year 2020). Looking at the study overall: Collaborator samples came from the United States, Italy and Spain and covered acute and convalescent phases of COVID-19. The prospective study material was composed of cDNA or gDNA derived from T cells, B-cell-depleted T cells, or PBMCs. Deeply sampled blood TCRbeta repertoires from subjects exposed to, actively infected with, or recovered from COVID-19 were included in the dataset. The repertoires were released in a freely available public database intended as a resource for research on the immune response to SARS-CoV-2. Samples came from the ongoing ImmuneRACE study (first 160 participants) plus 1,254 subjects from 6 global collaborators. A de-identified subject ID, COVID-19 status, age in years and sex were almost always included in the sample metadata. HLA class I and class II types, where available, came from metadata supplied by the sample provider rather than from assay-based typing. Overall study outcomes, separate from this receptor: The amount of clinical and demographic metadata varied by source and participant and was provided uncurated.

CDR1 LGHDT and CDR2 YNNKEL were looked up in the germline V gene (reference sequence). Unmatched junction bases come to 10, with V trimmed by 0 bases and J by 4 bases. The CDR3, cysteine through phenylalanine, is 18 amino acids long. Here the CDR3 DNA is all that survives: 54 bases in frame from base 1. The collaborating institutions used their own protocols to collect whole blood in K2EDTA tubes. For TCRbeta analysis, collaborators shipped samples in one of three forms: frozen whole blood, isolated PBMCs, or DNA extracted from either of those sample types. The sequencing sample was made of peripheral blood. The chain couples TRBV3-1 (or the pseudogene TRBV3-2) to TRBJ2-2; a stretch of 8 junction bases matches TRBD2. The sequence came from a woman aged 65 to 85 with active or convalescent COVID-19. The CDR3 reads CASSQEGWLAGTTGELFF. The DNA sequence is given as TGTGCCAGCAGCCAAGAGGGGTGGCTAGCGGGTACCACCGGGGAGCTGTTTTTT.